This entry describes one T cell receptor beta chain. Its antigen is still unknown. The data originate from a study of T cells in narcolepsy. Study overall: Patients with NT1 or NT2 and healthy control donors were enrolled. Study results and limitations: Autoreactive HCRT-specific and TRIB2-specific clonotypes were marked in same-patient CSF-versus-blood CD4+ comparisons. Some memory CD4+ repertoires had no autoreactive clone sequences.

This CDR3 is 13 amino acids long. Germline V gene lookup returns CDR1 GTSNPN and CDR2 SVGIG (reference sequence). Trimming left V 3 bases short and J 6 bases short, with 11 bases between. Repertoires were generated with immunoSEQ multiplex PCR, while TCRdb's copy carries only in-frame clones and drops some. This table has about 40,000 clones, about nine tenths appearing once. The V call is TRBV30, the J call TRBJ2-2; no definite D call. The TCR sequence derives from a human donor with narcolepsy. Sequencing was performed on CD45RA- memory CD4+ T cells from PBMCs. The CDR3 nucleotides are TGTGCCTGGAGGGGCGATGGGGCCGGGGAGCTGTTTTTT. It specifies CAWRGDGAGELFF.